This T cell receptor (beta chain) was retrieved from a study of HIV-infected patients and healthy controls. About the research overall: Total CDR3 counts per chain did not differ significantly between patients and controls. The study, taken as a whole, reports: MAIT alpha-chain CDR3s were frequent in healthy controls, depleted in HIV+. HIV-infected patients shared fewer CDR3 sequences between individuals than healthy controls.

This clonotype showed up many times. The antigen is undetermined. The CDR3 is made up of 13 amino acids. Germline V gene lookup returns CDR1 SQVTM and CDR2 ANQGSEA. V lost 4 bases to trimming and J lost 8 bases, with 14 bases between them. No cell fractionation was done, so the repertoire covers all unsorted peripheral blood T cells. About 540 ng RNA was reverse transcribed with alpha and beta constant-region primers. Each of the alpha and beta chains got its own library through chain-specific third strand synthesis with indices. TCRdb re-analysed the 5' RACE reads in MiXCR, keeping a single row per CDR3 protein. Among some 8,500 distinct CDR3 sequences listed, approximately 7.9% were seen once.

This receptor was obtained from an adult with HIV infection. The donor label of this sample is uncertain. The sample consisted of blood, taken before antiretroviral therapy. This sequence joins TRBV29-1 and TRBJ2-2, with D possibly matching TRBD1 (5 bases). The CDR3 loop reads CSVGGRQTGELFF. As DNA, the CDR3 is TGCAGCGTTGGGGGCAGGCAAACGGGGGAGCTGTTTTTT.